The sequence of this TCR beta chain was determined in a study of control samples from healthy donors and cancer patients. Trimming pared 7 bases from V and 1 base from J, leaving 10 bases between. Germline V gene sequence: CDR1 SQVTM, CDR2 ANQGSEA. CDR3 length: 12 amino acids. TCRdb keeps only in-frame clones here, not all; method: immunoSEQ multiplex PCR. In the table there are around 100,000 clones, approximately 90% of which are singletons. This TCR was recovered from a woman aged 18-29 years in good health. This rearrangement joins TRBV29-1 to TRBJ1-1; unclear D gene. Sequences were obtained from blood. The CDR3 is CSAEVGNTEAFF. The CDR3 region has the DNA TGCAGCGCCGAAGTTGGGAACACTGAAGCTTTCTTT.